What follows is one T cell receptor (beta chain) and its context. Its recognized antigen is unknown. Nothing much larger sits one base from this clone, and base qualities are not available. This entry is derived from a study of blood T cell repertoires in COVID-19 (TCRdb year 2020). Background for the entire study: The collaborator samples originated in the United States, Italy and Spain and spanned the acute and convalescent phases of COVID-19. The prospective study material was composed of cDNA or gDNA derived from T cells, B-cell-depleted T cells, or PBMCs. Subjects who had been exposed to COVID-19, were actively infected with it, or had recovered from it provided the deeply sampled blood TCRbeta repertoires that made up the dataset. A freely available public database, intended as a resource for researchers studying the immune response to SARS-CoV-2, is where the repertoires were released. The samples were drawn from two sources: the first 160 participants of the ongoing ImmuneRACE study, and 950 to 1,500 subjects contributed by 6 global collaborators. Sample metadata almost always included a de-identified subject ID, COVID-19 status, age in years and sex. Where HLA class I and class II types were available, the types were taken from metadata supplied by the sample provider, not from assay-based typing. On the study overall, not on this receptor specifically: Clinical and demographic metadata were provided uncurated, with the amount varying by source and participant.

TCRbeta CDR3 regions were amplified from genomic DNA using the immunoSEQ Assay, a bias-controlled multiplex PCR. As for the original processing: Nucleated cell counts per sample were estimated from amplification of reference gene primers within the assay. To quantify the absolute abundance of each unique TCRbeta CDR3 rearrangement, sequence reads were collapsed and filtered. Productive Simpson clonality was computed per sample as the square root of Simpson's diversity index over productive rearrangements. This immuneACCESS table, as held by TCRdb, lists in-frame sequences with V and J called but not all clones. Of the missing ones, under half trace to an unresolved V gene in checked studies; the others have no known cause. The V and J calls and clone size come from that table; D and trimming were worked out from the DNA. Counted in this sample were some 180,000 clones; approximately 83% of them appeared once. The top ten constitute 6.5% to 8.5% of the sample.

One collaborating source in Seattle enrolled patients during active infection and followed them longitudinally through the course of disease. Collaborating institutions collected whole blood in K2EDTA tubes following their own protocols. For TCRbeta analysis, collaborators shipped samples in one of three forms: frozen whole blood, isolated PBMCs, or DNA extracted from either of those sample types. Per the germline V gene, SGHVS is the CDR1 and FQNEAQ is the CDR2. From V the trimming removes 4 bases and from J it removes 3 bases, while the gene matches leave 9 bases of the junction unaccounted for. Taken from cysteine to phenylalanine, the CDR3 has 16 residues. Only the CDR3 portion is preserved as DNA: 48 bases, with reading frame beginning at the first base.

Sequencing was performed on peripheral blood. The TCR originated in a middle-aged woman with COVID-19, enrolled during active disease. Recombination connected TRBV7-8 to TRBJ2-7, and 10 bases in between align with TRBD2. CDR3 reads: CASSWRAGGAGYEQYF. The sequenced DNA is TGTGCCAGCAGCTGGAGAGCGGGGGGGGCAGGCTACGAGCAGTACTTC.